The rows below give T cell receptor beta chains drawn from one sample of a study of blood T cell repertoires in COVID-19. Data came from immunoSEQ multiplex PCR; TCRdb stores just in-frame clones and leaves some out. The repertoire holds 55,000 to 80,000 clones, about four fifths seen once, with 6% to 6.5% in the top ten. The sequenced sample consisted of peripheral blood. The receptors were gathered from a human donor in a cohort sampled during active COVID-19. The CDR3 runs from the conserved cysteine through the conserved F or W. Each record gives: J gene, D gene, V gene, clone size, CDR3 protein, CDR3 DNA. The D gene is left open where the match is weak. Rows may omit the clone size; those that give it use once, few, many or a size class.

J gene: TRBJ1-2; D gene: .; V gene: TRBV5-8; clone size: .; CDR3 protein: CASSPRTQRSGYTF; CDR3 DNA: TGTGCCAGCAGCCCCCGAACCCAAAGGAGTGGCTACACCTTC
J gene: TRBJ1-2; D gene: .; V gene: TRBV24-1; clone size: few; CDR3 protein: CATSKGQNYGYTF; CDR3 DNA: TGTGCCACCAGTAAAGGACAAAACTATGGCTACACCTTC
J gene: TRBJ1-2; D gene: .; V gene: TRBV2; clone size: .; CDR3 protein: CASSEAPGWGGYTF; CDR3 DNA: TGTGCCAGCAGTGAAGCGCCAGGGTGGGGTGGCTACACCTTC
J gene: TRBJ2-5; D gene: .; V gene: TRBV10-3; clone size: .; CDR3 protein: CAISESSETQYF; CDR3 DNA: TGTGCCATCAGTGAGTCGTCGGAGACCCAGTACTTC
J gene: TRBJ1-5; D gene: TRBD1; V gene: TRBV5-1; clone size: .; CDR3 protein: CASSWGDRGGNQPQHF; CDR3 DNA: TGCGCCAGCAGCTGGGGGGACAGGGGTGGCAATCAGCCCCAGCATTTT
J gene: TRBJ2-3; D gene: .; V gene: TRBV2; clone size: .; CDR3 protein: CAGGIDRASGDTQYF; CDR3 DNA: TGTGCCGGGGGGATTGACAGGGCAAGTGGAGATACGCAGTATTTT
J gene: TRBJ1-2; D gene: .; V gene: TRBV11-2; clone size: .; CDR3 protein: CASSLATGFNYGYTF; CDR3 DNA: TGTGCCAGCAGCCTAGCGACAGGTTTTAACTATGGCTACACCTTC
J gene: TRBJ2-1; D gene: .; V gene: TRBV30; clone size: .; CDR3 protein: CAWSVRLDRGQLYNEQFF; CDR3 DNA: TGTGCCTGGAGTGTAAGGTTGGACCGAGGACAATTATACAATGAGCAGTTCTTC
J gene: TRBJ1-5; D gene: TRBD1; V gene: TRBV12-5; clone size: .; CDR3 protein: CASGFDIWGTGGNQPQHF; CDR3 DNA: TGTGCTAGTGGTTTCGACATTTGGGGGACAGGGGGAAATCAGCCCCAGCATTTT
J gene: TRBJ2-7; D gene: .; V gene: TRBV5-6; clone size: .; CDR3 protein: CASSAGQPSYEQYF; CDR3 DNA: TGTGCCAGCAGCGCGGGACAGCCCTCCTACGAGCAGTACTTC
J gene: TRBJ1-2; D gene: .; V gene: TRBV5-6; clone size: .; CDR3 protein: CASSLASAGNYGYTF; CDR3 DNA: TGTGCCAGCAGCTTGGCCTCAGCAGGGAACTATGGCTACACCTTC
J gene: TRBJ2-3; D gene: TRBD2; V gene: TRBV5-1; clone size: .; CDR3 protein: CASSPPSSGVTDTQYF; CDR3 DNA: TGCGCCAGCAGCCCCCCCTCTAGCGGGGTCACAGATACGCAGTATTTT
J gene: TRBJ2-3; D gene: TRBD2; V gene: TRBV6-5; clone size: once; CDR3 protein: CASSYSTSGSLYPYF; CDR3 DNA: TGTGCCAGCAGTTACTCGACTAGCGGGAGTTTATATCCGTATTTT
J gene: TRBJ2-5; D gene: TRBD2; V gene: TRBV4-1; clone size: .; CDR3 protein: CASSFIAGPQETQYF; CDR3 DNA: TGCGCCAGCAGTTTTATAGCGGGCCCACAAGAGACCCAGTACTTC
J gene: TRBJ1-3; D gene: TRBD1; V gene: TRBV5-1; clone size: .; CDR3 protein: CASGPGQSSGNTIYF; CDR3 DNA: TGCGCCAGCGGACCGGGACAGAGCTCTGGAAACACCATATATTTT
J gene: TRBJ2-2; D gene: .; V gene: TRBV19; clone size: many; CDR3 protein: CASPDSNTGELFF; CDR3 DNA: TGTGCCAGTCCGGACAGCAACACCGGGGAGCTGTTTTTT
J gene: TRBJ2-1; D gene: TRBD2; V gene: TRBV29-1; clone size: .; CDR3 protein: CSVGGLAGAYNEQFF; CDR3 DNA: TGCAGCGTTGGGGGGCTAGCGGGGGCATACAATGAGCAGTTCTTC
J gene: TRBJ1-2; D gene: TRBD1; V gene: TRBV5-1; clone size: once; CDR3 protein: CASSSGTGSLNYGYTF; CDR3 DNA: TGCGCCAGCAGCTCTGGGACAGGGTCTTTAAACTATGGCTACACCTTC
J gene: TRBJ2-2; D gene: .; V gene: TRBV19; clone size: .; CDR3 protein: CASRESGRAGELFF; CDR3 DNA: TGTGCCAGTAGGGAGTCAGGGCGCGCCGGGGAGCTGTTTTTT
J gene: TRBJ1-4; D gene: .; V gene: TRBV9; clone size: .; CDR3 protein: CASSVGRAEKLFF; CDR3 DNA: TGTGCCAGCAGCGTAGGGAGGGCTGAAAAACTGTTTTTT
J gene: TRBJ1-1; D gene: TRBD1; V gene: TRBV7-8; clone size: .; CDR3 protein: CASSLDRGDTEAFF; CDR3 DNA: TGTGCCAGCAGCTTGGACAGGGGTGACACTGAAGCTTTCTTT
J gene: TRBJ2-5; D gene: .; V gene: TRBV5-3; clone size: .; CDR3 protein: CARSTYRDQETQYF; CDR3 DNA: TGTGCCAGAAGCACATACAGAGACCAAGAGACCCAGTACTTC
J gene: TRBJ2-5; D gene: TRBD2; V gene: TRBV5-1; clone size: .; CDR3 protein: CASSLIPGLAEETQYF; CDR3 DNA: TGCGCCAGCAGCTTGATACCGGGACTAGCGGAAGAGACCCAGTACTTC
J gene: TRBJ1-1; D gene: .; V gene: TRBV5-5; clone size: few; CDR3 protein: CASSLIAALNTEAFF; CDR3 DNA: TGTGCCAGCAGCTTGATAGCGGCCCTTAACACTGAAGCTTTCTTT
J gene: TRBJ2-7; D gene: TRBD1; V gene: TRBV30; clone size: .; CDR3 protein: CAWSEPGTGGLGEQYF; CDR3 DNA: TGTGCCTGGAGTGAACCCGGGACAGGGGGCCTGGGCGAGCAGTACTTC
J gene: TRBJ2-7; D gene: .; V gene: TRBV2; clone size: .; CDR3 protein: CASSEDVGTPAYF; CDR3 DNA: TGTGCCAGCAGTGAGGATGTTGGGACACCGGCGTACTTC
J gene: TRBJ2-2; D gene: .; V gene: TRBV11-2; clone size: .; CDR3 protein: CASSLVLAQNTGELFF; CDR3 DNA: TGTGCCAGCAGCTTAGTACTAGCTCAGAACACCGGGGAGCTGTTTTTT
J gene: TRBJ1-2; D gene: .; V gene: TRBV20-1; clone size: .; CDR3 protein: CSAAGAHGYTF; CDR3 DNA: TGCAGTGCTGCGGGGGCGCATGGCTACACCTTC
J gene: TRBJ1-5; D gene: .; V gene: TRBV10-3; clone size: .; CDR3 protein: CAISVGRDQPQHF; CDR3 DNA: TGTGCCATCTCGGTCGGTCGGGATCAGCCCCAGCATTTT
J gene: TRBJ1-6; D gene: .; V gene: TRBV6-6; clone size: .; CDR3 protein: CASTSIAAAGNSPLHF; CDR3 DNA: TGTGCCAGCACCTCCATTGCCGCAGCCGGGAATTCACCCCTCCACTTT
J gene: TRBJ2-5; D gene: TRBD1; V gene: TRBV5-1; clone size: .; CDR3 protein: CASSANTGEETQYF; CDR3 DNA: TGCGCCAGCAGCGCAAACACAGGGGAAGAGACCCAGTACTTC
J gene: TRBJ2-2; D gene: TRBD1; V gene: TRBV9; clone size: few; CDR3 protein: CASSVQGAGELFF; CDR3 DNA: TGTGCCAGCAGCGTACAGGGGGCCGGGGAGCTGTTTTTT
J gene: TRBJ2-7; D gene: .; V gene: TRBV3-1/TRBV3-2; clone size: once; CDR3 protein: CASSQFSTGTYEQYF; CDR3 DNA: TGTGCCAGCAGCCAGTTCTCTACAGGAACCTACGAGCAGTACTTC
J gene: TRBJ2-1; D gene: .; V gene: TRBV15; clone size: .; CDR3 protein: CATRGGAGAYNEQFF; CDR3 DNA: TGTGCCACCCGTGGGGGCGCGGGGGCCTACAATGAGCAGTTCTTC
J gene: TRBJ2-1; D gene: .; V gene: TRBV5-6; clone size: .; CDR3 protein: CASSLGGTHNEQFF; CDR3 DNA: TGTGCCAGCAGCTTGGGGGGCACGCACAATGAGCAGTTCTTC
J gene: TRBJ1-1; D gene: .; V gene: TRBV3-1/TRBV3-2; clone size: .; CDR3 protein: CASSRWASGLSSDTEAFF; CDR3 DNA: TGTGCCAGCAGCCGTTGGGCGTCGGGACTTTCCAGTGACACTGAAGCTTTCTTT
J gene: TRBJ2-7; D gene: .; V gene: TRBV6-6; clone size: .; CDR3 protein: CASRDRELGAYEQYF; CDR3 DNA: TGTGCCAGCAGGGACCGGGAGCTAGGGGCCTACGAGCAGTACTTC
J gene: TRBJ2-7; D gene: .; V gene: TRBV7-2; clone size: .; CDR3 protein: CASSALERRGYEQYF; CDR3 DNA: TGTGCCAGCAGCGCACTGGAGCGGAGGGGATACGAGCAGTACTTC
J gene: TRBJ1-4; D gene: TRBD1; V gene: TRBV5-1; clone size: .; CDR3 protein: CASSSTGQGAIGEKLFF; CDR3 DNA: TGCGCCAGCAGCTCCACGGGACAGGGGGCAATCGGTGAAAAACTGTTTTTT
J gene: TRBJ2-7; D gene: .; V gene: TRBV30; clone size: .; CDR3 protein: CAWTGSSYEQYF; CDR3 DNA: TGTGCCTGGACAGGGTCCAGCTACGAGCAGTACTTC
J gene: TRBJ2-3; D gene: .; V gene: TRBV25-1; clone size: .; CDR3 protein: CASSEYIATDTQYF; CDR3 DNA: TGTGCCAGCAGTGAATATATAGCGACAGATACGCAGTATTTT
J gene: TRBJ1-3; D gene: .; V gene: TRBV28; clone size: .; CDR3 protein: CASSLPQRAGGNTIYF; CDR3 DNA: TGTGCCAGCAGTTTACCACAGAGAGCAGGTGGAAACACCATATATTTT
J gene: TRBJ2-1; D gene: TRBD2; V gene: TRBV19; clone size: .; CDR3 protein: CASSMAGSGRAPSSYNEQFF; CDR3 DNA: TGTGCCAGTAGTATGGCGGGGAGCGGGAGGGCCCCGAGCTCCTACAATGAGCAGTTCTTC
J gene: TRBJ2-2; D gene: TRBD2; V gene: TRBV6-5; clone size: .; CDR3 protein: CASKFSGSTGELFF; CDR3 DNA: TGTGCCAGCAAATTTAGCGGGAGCACCGGGGAGCTGTTTTTT
J gene: TRBJ2-2; D gene: TRBD2; V gene: TRBV25-1; clone size: .; CDR3 protein: CASHGTSGGTGELFF; CDR3 DNA: TGTGCCAGCCATGGGACTAGCGGGGGCACCGGGGAGCTGTTTTTT
J gene: TRBJ1-2; D gene: .; V gene: TRBV5-1; clone size: .; CDR3 protein: CASRGGQLNYGYTF; CDR3 DNA: TGCGCCAGCAGGGGCGGACAGCTTAACTATGGCTACACCTTC
J gene: TRBJ2-3; D gene: TRBD1; V gene: TRBV2; clone size: .; CDR3 protein: CASSEGGGADTQYF; CDR3 DNA: TGTGCCAGCAGTGAAGGAGGGGGCGCAGATACGCAGTATTTT
J gene: TRBJ2-3; D gene: .; V gene: TRBV7-6; clone size: once; CDR3 protein: CASSLEIATDTQYF; CDR3 DNA: TGTGCCAGCAGCTTAGAAATAGCAACAGATACGCAGTATTTT
J gene: TRBJ1-3; D gene: .; V gene: TRBV19; clone size: .; CDR3 protein: CATFDRGRGNTIYF; CDR3 DNA: TGTGCCACCTTCGATAGAGGGAGAGGAAACACCATATATTTT
J gene: TRBJ1-1; D gene: TRBD1; V gene: TRBV4-1; clone size: .; CDR3 protein: CASSRKAGQGGMNTEAFF; CDR3 DNA: TGCGCCAGCAGCCGGAAGGCGGGACAGGGGGGGATGAACACTGAAGCTTTCTTT